This record looks at one T cell receptor (beta chain) sequence and its context. A few counts support this clone. What antigen it recognizes has not been identified. No quality values exist for individual bases; no much larger clone is one base distant. These data are taken from a study of blood T cell repertoires in COVID-19 (dated by TCRdb to about 2020). At the level of the whole study: Samples covering the acute and convalescent phases of COVID-19 were provided by collaborators in the United States, Italy and Spain. The samples were drawn from two sources: the first 160 participants of the ongoing ImmuneRACE study, and 950 to 1,500 subjects contributed by 6 global collaborators. Subjects who had been exposed to COVID-19, were actively infected with it, or had recovered from it provided the deeply sampled blood TCRbeta repertoires that made up the dataset. A freely available public database, intended as a resource for researchers studying the immune response to SARS-CoV-2, is where the repertoires were released. Where available, HLA class I and class II types were taken from metadata supplied by the sample provider and were not determined by assay-based typing. The material from the prospective study consisted of cDNA or gDNA derived from T cells, B-cell-depleted T cells, or PBMCs. Sample metadata almost always included a de-identified subject ID, COVID-19 status, age in years and sex.

Enrolling through a virtual design, the prospective study's participants ranged in age from about 18 to 100 years and lived across roughly 23 United States geographic areas. In the prospective study, cohorts were assigned on the basis of participant-reported clinical history obtained from a screening survey and a study questionnaire. In the prospective study, mobile phlebotomists collected whole blood, serum and a nasopharyngeal or oropharyngeal swab from each participant. Participants in the prospective study had the option to provide additional blood draws and questionnaires over an approximately 2-month period. Blood samples from the prospective study were shipped frozen or at room temperature prior to DNA extraction. The CDR3 sequence holds 15 residues, the cysteine and phenylalanine included. Only the CDR3 part of the read is kept: 45 bases, read in frame from the first base. A distance of 13 bases separates the germline ends of V and J, which lose 1 base and 4 bases respectively. CDR1 and CDR2 were assigned from the germline V gene as SGHTA and FQGNSA.

TCRbeta CDR3 regions were amplified from genomic DNA using the immunoSEQ Assay, a bias-controlled multiplex PCR. The original pipeline was this. Within the assay, amplification of reference gene primers was used to estimate how many nucleated cells each sample contained. To quantify the absolute abundance of each unique TCRbeta CDR3 rearrangement, sequence reads were collapsed and filtered. For each sample, productive Simpson clonality was calculated as the square root of Simpson's diversity index across productive rearrangements. The table comes from immuneACCESS by way of TCRdb, which keeps in-frame sequences with V and J called. Part of the clones is missing from these tables; in studies checked, under half for an unresolved V gene and the rest for unknown reasons. V and J calls and clone size come straight from that table; D and trimming were deduced from the DNA. The sample profile shows a few hundred thousand clones; 86% of them were found once. Around 4.4% of the sample is in the top ten clones.

Beyond this particular receptor, the publication reports: How much clinical and demographic metadata was included differed by source and by participant, and the metadata was provided uncurated.

Sequenced sample: PBMCs or T cells enriched from blood (not recorded which). The chain employs TRBV7-2 and TRBJ1-1; the D gene is possibly TRBD1, with 5 bases matching. This sequence originates from a woman in her thirties or forties with acute COVID-19. Here is the DNA: TGTGCCAGCAGCTTAGACGCATCCGGGGGCACTGAAGCTTTCTTT. This gives the protein CASSLDASGGTEAFF. The entire variable domain, with the stretches around the CDR3 drawn from the reference TRBV7-2 and TRBJ1-1 proteins, is GAGVSQSPSNKVTEKGKDVELRCDPISGHTALYWYRQSLGQGLEFLIYFQGNSAPDKSGLPSDRFSAERTGGSVSTLTIQRTQQEDSAVYLCASSLDASGGTEAFFGQGTRLTVV.